The 28 T cell receptor beta chains below all came from one sample that was sequenced in a study of breast tumors, draining lymph nodes, adjacent tissues. Samples came from axillary lymph nodes draining the breast cancer. TCRdb redid the calling of the multiplex PCR reads with MiXCR, one entry per CDR3 protein. The sample consists of fewer than 300,000 distinct CDR3 sequences, approximately 29% of them appearing once. The source material was axillary lymph node tissue. The receptors originated from a female donor with breast cancer. Some clones in this sample may be carry-over from other donors' samples.

This clonotype was found many times. This chain joins TRBV28 and TRBJ1-2; no clear D gene. The CDR3 consists of 13 residues. Germline CDR1 reads MDHEN; CDR2 reads SYDVKM. Trimming cost V 4 bases and J 4 bases, with 10 bases left between them. The CDR3 reads CASSSAVFYGYTF. In nucleotides, the CDR3 is TGTGCCAGCAGTTCTGCAGTGTTCTATGGCTACACCTTC.

This clonotype was counted many times. The chain recombines TRBV7-9 with TRBJ2-1, with a tentative D call TRBD2 (5 bases). V lost 5 bases and J lost 6, with 14 bases in between. There are 14 residues in the CDR3. Germline V CDR1 and CDR2: SEHNR, FQNEAQ (reference sequence). The CDR3 is CASSPGERFNEQFF. The CDR3 DNA reads as TGTGCCAGCAGCCCCGGGGAGCGGTTCAATGAGCAGTTCTTC.

This clonotype was seen repeatedly, ten times or more. The V gene is TRBV7-6, the J gene TRBJ2-1; TRBD1 aligns across 7 bases. The V gene end was trimmed by 5 bases and the J gene end by 3 bases; junction bases not matched to a gene: 4. This CDR3 spans 14 amino acids. Germline V gives CDR1 SGHVS, CDR2 FNYEAQ. The CDR3 DNA follows: TGTGCCAGCAGCCCGACAGGGCTCTACAATGAGCAGTTCTTC. Translated: CASSPTGLYNEQFF.

This clonotype was recorded at least ten times. V gene TRBV5-1 combines with J gene TRBJ2-5; D tentatively fits TRBD1 or TRBD2 (5 bases each). Germline lookup yields CDR1 SGHRS and CDR2 YFSETQ. The CDR3 has 13 amino acids. The V end lost 3 bases, the J end lost 3 bases, and 9 bases lay between the germline ends. The CDR3 sequence is CASSWGLKETQYF. The CDR3 coding sequence is TGCGCCAGCAGCTGGGGGTTAAAAGAGACCCAGTACTTC.

This clonotype was observed many times. This chain links TRBV20-1 with TRBJ2-1; TRBD2 aligns across 9 bases. Germline CDR1 DFQATT, CDR2 SNEGSKA (reference sequence). The CDR3 covers 18 residues. With V trimmed by 1 base and J by 0 bases, 10 bases remained unmatched. The CDR3 region has the DNA TGCAGTGCTAGAGTGGTGGCTAGCGGGATCACCTCCTACAATGAGCAGTTCTTC. Encoded protein: CSARVVASGITSYNEQFF.

The V gene is TRBV4-2, the J gene TRBJ1-1; tentative D call: TRBD1 (5 bases). Trimming cost V 0 bases and J 3 bases, with 8 bases left between them. The CDR3 is 14 residues long. The germline gives CDR1 LGHNA, CDR2 YNFKEQ. The CDR3 sequence is CASSQDWGDTEAFF. The CDR3 DNA is TGTGCCAGCAGCCAAGATTGGGGGGACACTGAAGCTTTCTTT.

As for this clonotype: At one end the junction does not follow the germline gene, possibly because of a read error. CDR3 region: CASSYRGGGLFF. The CDR3 nucleotides are TGTGCCAGCAGTTACCGCGGCGGGGGGCTGTTTTTT. This chain links TRBV6-5 with TRBJ2-2, with 7 bases aligning to TRBD2. CDR3 length: 12 residues. Germline values: CDR1 MNHEY, CDR2 SVGAGI.

The chain has TRBV5-4 and TRBJ2-7, with D perhaps TRBD2 (6 bases). The CDR3 sequence is 14 residues long. Trimming pared 4 bases from V and 3 bases from J, leaving 14 bases between. Germline values: CDR1 SGHNT, CDR2 YYREEE (reference sequence). CDR3 region: CASSPRTTDYEQYF. CDR3 nucleotide sequence: TGTGCCAGCAGCCCGAGGACTACCGACTACGAGCAGTACTTC.

Worth noting for this clonotype: A much larger clonotype is one base distant, so this may be a read error. This rearrangement joins TRBV6-6 to TRBJ1-5; D gene ambiguous. Germline lookup yields CDR1 MNHNY and CDR2 SVGAGI (reference sequence). V was cut by 5 bases and J by 3 bases, with 14 bases left in between. The CDR3 is 15 residues long. This CDR3 is CASSPDRRINQPQHF. CDR3 sequence (DNA): TGTGCCAGCAGTCCCGATAGACGGATCAATCAGCCCCAGCATTTT.

This clonotype was seen many times. This rearrangement joins TRBV4-3 to TRBJ2-7; D not resolved. Germline V gene sequence: CDR1 LGHNA, CDR2 YSLEER. The CDR3 sequence is 15 residues long. Trimming took 2 bases from V and 0 from J, leaving 11 bases between them. The CDR3 loop reads CASSQSQGYSYEQYF. The CDR3 bases are TGCGCCAGCAGCCAATCTCAAGGTTACTCCTACGAGCAGTACTTC.

This clonotype was seen repeatedly, ten times or more. The chain uses TRBV9 and TRBJ2-3, with 16 bases matching TRBD2. V lost 4 bases and J lost 4; bases outside the gene matches: 3. The CDR3 contains 16 residues. Per the germline V gene, CDR1 is SGDLS and CDR2 is YYNGEE. CDR3 in amino acids: CASSLGLAGGADTQYF. CDR3 coding DNA: TGTGCCAGCAGCTTGGGACTAGCGGGAGGGGCAGATACGCAGTATTTT.

Concerning this clonotype itself: A much more abundant neighbour one base away suggests this may be a read error. The V and J genes are TRBV11-2 and TRBJ2-1; TRBD2 matches 7 bases. The CDR3 loop spans 15 amino acids. The germline V gene has CDR1 SGHAT and CDR2 FQNNGV. The CDR3 is CVSSWPRTSRHEQFF. The CDR3 coding sequence is TGTGTCAGCAGCTGGCCCAGGACTAGTCGCCATGAGCAGTTCTTC.

This clonotype was recorded at least ten times. This sequence joins TRBV11-3 and TRBJ2-7; 11 bases agree with TRBD1. With 4 bases clipped from V and 5 bases from J, the junction kept 4 bases outside the gene matches. The CDR3 loop spans 14 amino acids. Per germline, CDR1 SGHNT and CDR2 YENEEA. CDR3 nucleotide sequence: TGTGCCAGCAGCTCGGGACAGGGGGAAAACGAGCAGTACTTC. It specifies CASSSGQGENEQYF.

Ten or more counts support this clonotype. The chain links TRBV7-9 to TRBJ1-5; D remains ambiguous. The germline gives CDR1 SEHNR, CDR2 FQNEAQ (reference sequence). The V and J ends lost 1 base and 5 bases respectively, with 6 bases between them. The CDR3 sequence is 13 residues long. In nucleotides, the CDR3 is TGTGCCAGCAGCTTAGATCAGGATCAGCCCCAGCATTTT. It codes for CASSLDQDQPQHF.

This sequence joins TRBV11-2 and TRBJ1-2; D possibly corresponds to TRBD1 (6 bases). CDR1 and CDR2 (germline): SGHAT, FQNNGV. The length of the CDR3 is 13 residues. Deletions cut 1 base from V and 8 bases from J, with 11 bases between. The chain's CDR3 is CASSLGGAQGYTF. The DNA of the CDR3 is TGTGCCAGCAGCTTAGGGGGGGCCCAAGGCTACACCTTC.

This clonotype was seen at least ten times. The J gene is TRBJ2-1, the V gene TRBV3-1; D may match TRBD1 or TRBD2 (5 bases each). Trimming left V 5 bases short and J 8 bases short, with 16 bases between. The CDR3 has 14 amino acids. CDR1 and CDR2 (germline): LGHDT, YNNKEL (reference sequence). The CDR3 region is CASSGGASFYEQFF. The CDR3 DNA is TGTGCCAGCAGCGGGGGAGCTAGTTTCTATGAGCAGTTCTTC.

This clonotype was counted many times. This CDR3 is CASSLRGNQPQHF. The CDR3, as DNA: TGTGCCAGCAGTCTACGGGGGAATCAGCCCCAGCATTTT. This chain links TRBV9 with TRBJ1-5; weak D call: TRBD1 (5 bases). V lost 5 bases and J lost 4, with 10 bases in between. Germline V gene sequence: CDR1 SGDLS, CDR2 YYNGEE. CDR3 size: 13 residues.

This clonotype has only one observation. V usage is TRBV28 and J usage is TRBJ1-1, with 8 bases that match TRBD1. CDR3 length equals 15 residues. Germline lookup yields CDR1 MDHEN and CDR2 SYDVKM. The junction had 8 bases not matched to a gene; V was cut back by 3 bases and J by 5 bases. The DNA of the CDR3 is TGTGCCAGCAGTTTCTATGACAGGGGTATTACTGAAGCTTTCTTT. Its translation is CASSFYDRGITEAFF.

This clonotype was detected ten times or more. The chain is built from TRBV11-3 and TRBJ2-1, with 9 nucleotides matching TRBD1. The CDR3 totals 20 residues. Germline-derived CDR1 and CDR2 are SGHNT and YENEEA. The V and J ends lost 5 bases and 3 bases, in that order; junction bases with no gene match: 20. The CDR3 bases are TGTGCCAGCAGCGGGCTCGGGACAGGGACACCCGGCCCGGTCTACAATGAGCAGTTCTTC. Its translation: CASSGLGTGTPGPVYNEQFF. Full variable domain (missing parts from reference TRBV11-3 and TRBJ2-1): EAGVVQSPRYKIIEKKQPVAFWCNPISGHNTLYWYLQNLGQGPELLIRYENEEAVDDSQLPKDRFSAERLKGVDSTLKIQPAELGDSAVYLCASSGLGTGTPGPVYNEQFFGPGTRLTVL.

This clonotype was observed a few times. The chain employs TRBV7-9 and TRBJ1-1, with 7 positions matching TRBD1. V lost 5 bases and J lost 5; bases outside the gene matches: 5. The CDR3 has 13 amino acids. Germline V gives CDR1 SEHNR, CDR2 FQNEAQ (reference sequence). Here the CDR3 reads CASSRRGRTEAFF. In nucleotides, the CDR3 is TGTGCCAGCAGCCGAAGGGGGCGAACTGAAGCTTTCTTT.

At least ten counts were recorded for this clonotype. The chain has TRBV9 and TRBJ1-3, with a weak D call TRBD1 (5 bases). CDR3 size: 14 residues. V gave up 4 bases and J gave up 1 base, with 9 bases separating them. Germline assignment: CDR1 SGDLS and CDR2 YYNGEE. In DNA form, the CDR3 reads TGTGCCAGCAGCAGGAGGGGATCTGGAAACACCATATATTTT. Protein sequence: CASSRRGSGNTIYF.

A note on this clonotype: A much larger clone differs by one base, so this may be a read error. J is TRBJ2-5 and V is TRBV12-3 or TRBV12-4, with a tentative D call TRBD1 (6 bases). Trimming cost V 3 bases and J 6 bases, with 11 bases left between them. The CDR3 consists of 13 residues. Written as DNA, the CDR3 is TGTGCCAGCAGTTTCGCACAGGGCCAGACCCAGTACTTC. Translation: CASSFAQGQTQYF.

The table lists this clonotype with many counts. The chain links TRBV6-1 to TRBJ2-3; D not resolved. V was trimmed by 3 bases and J by 6 bases, leaving 16 bases between them. CDR1 and CDR2 (germline): MNHNS, SASEGT. This CDR3 is built from 15 residues. The CDR3 sequence is CASSESVVDFDTQYF. The DNA for the CDR3 is TGTGCCAGCAGTGAGTCTGTGGTAGATTTTGATACGCAGTATTTT.

At least ten counts were recorded for this clonotype. The gene calls are TRBV5-1 and TRBJ1-6; 8 nucleotides match TRBD1. Per the germline V gene, CDR1 is SGHRS and CDR2 is YFSETQ. The CDR3 is 18 residues long. V lost 4 bases to trimming and J lost 9 bases; unmatched junction nucleotides: 18. The CDR3 region has the DNA TGCGCCAGCAGCATGACAGGGGATGGCTACGGGTCGTTTTCACCCCTCCACTTT. This gives the protein CASSMTGDGYGSFSPLHF.

This clonotype was recorded many times. The chain couples TRBV28 to TRBJ2-7; perhaps TRBD2 as D (5 bases). The germline CDR1 and CDR2 sequences are MDHEN and SYDVKM. Trimming stripped 7 bases from V and 9 bases from J, with 16 bases between. CDR3 length equals 12 residues. Here the CDR3 reads CASTKTSGLQYF. The CDR3 bases are TGTGCCAGCACTAAAACGTCGGGGTTGCAGTACTTC.

As to this clonotype: The CDR3 does not close with the conserved phenylalanine or tryptophan, likely indicating a read error. The chain recombines TRBV6-1 with TRBJ2-7, with D perhaps matching TRBD1 or TRBD2 (7 bases each). Germline CDR1 reads MNHNS; CDR2 reads SASEGT. CDR3 size: 14 residues. Trimming removed 7 bases at V and 3 bases at J, with 16 bases between. The CDR3 is CASIWGRGGYEQYY. The DNA of the CDR3 is TGTGCCAGCATCTGGGGCAGGGGGGGCTACGAGCAGTACTAC.

The chain has TRBV12-3 or TRBV12-4 and TRBJ2-7; 11 nucleotides line up with TRBD2. V was pared by 8 bases and J by 3 bases, with 0 bases of the junction left unmatched. The CDR3 length is 12 residues. In DNA form, the CDR3 reads TGTGCCAGCGGACTAGCGGGCTACGAGCAGTACTTC. Translated: CASGLAGYEQYF.

This clonotype appeared many times. The chain is built from TRBV7-9 and TRBJ2-4; D is unresolved. CDR3 length: 16 residues. V gave up 3 bases and J gave up 1 base, with 13 bases separating them. In germline, CDR1 is SEHNR, CDR2 FQNEAQ (reference sequence). The CDR3 reads CASSLAGARAKNIQYF. CDR3 nucleotides: TGTGCCAGCAGCTTGGCCGGCGCCCGGGCCAAAAACATTCAGTACTTC.